This T cell receptor (beta chain) was sequenced during a study of technical replicates of blood from a few donors. CDR1 is MNHEY, CDR2 SVGAGI, per germline. V lost 4 bases and J 7 bases, leaving 13 bases between the germline ends. CDR3 size: 13 residues. Produced via immunoSEQ multiplex PCR; TCRdb's table is partial and in-frame only. The profile shows 80,000 to 95,000 clones, roughly nine tenths of them singletons. The clonotype was recovered from a human donor in good health. The chain couples TRBV6-5 to TRBJ2-5; D perhaps matches TRBD2 (5 bases). Input material: T cells isolated from PBMCs. The CDR3 nucleotides read TGTGCCAGCAGTTGGAGCGGTTCGGGGACCCAGTACTTC. Amino acids: CASSWSGSGTQYF.